The 9 T cell receptor beta chains below come from one sample, sequenced in a study of neurological immune-mediated disorders. Using its own MiXCR run on the 5' RACE reads, TCRdb lists one record per CDR3 protein. This table has tens of thousands of distinct CDR3 sequences, about 5% appearing once. Time point in this sample: longitudinal time-point 2. Sample: PBMCs. The receptors were gathered from a woman in her sixties or seventies with multiple sclerosis.

This clonotype was observed many times. The CDR3 here is CASSLSRGYNEQFF. CDR3 sequence (DNA): TGTGCCAGCAGCTTAAGCAGGGGCTATAATGAGCAGTTCTTC. The chain links TRBV7-9 to TRBJ2-1, with D maybe TRBD1 (6 bases). The CDR3 has 14 residues. Trimming shortened V by 2 bases and J by 7 bases, and 12 bases separated the two germline ends. Germline assignment: CDR1 SEHNR and CDR2 FQNEAQ (reference sequence).

This clonotype was seen ten or more times. V gene TRBV9 combines with J gene TRBJ1-3; D is uncertain. In germline, CDR1 is SGDLS, CDR2 YYNGEE. This CDR3 contains 15 residues. V lost 5 bases, J lost 0 bases, and 12 bases lay in between. CDR3 nucleotide sequence: TGTGCCAGCAGTCAGAATCCTTCCTCTGGAAACACCATATATTTT. This translates into CASSQNPSSGNTIYF.

This clonotype appeared many times. This rearrangement joins TRBV6-1 to TRBJ1-6, with unresolved D. The CDR3 contains 14 residues. Trimming took 7 bases from V and 7 from J, leaving 14 bases between them. In germline, CDR1 is MNHNS, CDR2 SASEGT. The CDR3 DNA sequence: TGTGCCAGCACCAAGGCCCTCTGGAATTCACCCCTCCACTTT. Its protein product is CASTKALWNSPLHF.

Ten or more counts support this clonotype. The gene calls are TRBV20-1 and TRBJ1-1, with D possibly matching TRBD1 (6 bases). The CDR3 length is 19 residues. Germline assignment: CDR1 DFQATT and CDR2 SNEGSKA (reference sequence). Trimming pared 3 bases from V and 0 bases from J, leaving 26 bases between. CDR3 region: CSASKTRLSQDRVNTEAFF. CDR3 DNA sequence: TGCAGTGCTAGTAAGACCAGATTGTCGCAGGACAGAGTGAACACTGAAGCTTTCTTT.

At least ten counts were recorded for this clonotype. The chain recombines TRBV6-1 with TRBJ2-2; D is unclear. CDR1 is MNHNS and CDR2 is SASEGT in the germline V gene. V was cut by 4 bases and J by 6 bases, with 18 bases left in between. This CDR3 contains 16 residues. The CDR3 region has the DNA TGTGCCAGCAGTGCTTTTTTCCCGTATGACCCCGGGGAGCTGTTTTTT. Translating it yields CASSAFFPYDPGELFF.

This clonotype was observed at least ten times. The chain uses TRBV9 and TRBJ2-2; D remains unclear. V lost 5 bases and J 0 bases, leaving 8 bases between the germline ends. Germline V lookup: CDR1 SGDLS, CDR2 YYNGEE. The CDR3 contains 14 residues. The CDR3 sequence: CASSLQPNTGELFF. In DNA form, the CDR3 reads TGTGCCAGCAGTCTCCAGCCGAACACCGGGGAGCTGTTTTTT.

Many counts were recorded for this clonotype. This sequence joins TRBV4-1 and TRBJ2-3; 8 nucleotides match TRBD2. CDR1 MGHRA and CDR2 YSYEKL come from the germline V gene. The CDR3 is 16 amino acids. Trimming took 1 base from V and 4 from J; bases not matched to a gene: 7. CDR3 coding DNA: TGCGCCAGCAGCCAAGGCGCGGGGGGTCGTCCAGATACGCAGTATTTT. Its translation is CASSQGAGGRPDTQYF.

In its sample, this clonotype was seen many times. The chain uses TRBV5-1 and TRBJ1-5; D is uncertain. Trimming removed 2 bases at V and 8 bases at J, with 11 bases between. The CDR3 contains 13 residues. Germline CDR1 reads SGHRS; CDR2 reads YFSETQ. CDR3 amino acids: CASSLGGTEPQHF. CDR3 in DNA: TGCGCCAGCAGCTTAGGAGGCACGGAGCCCCAGCATTTT.

The J gene is TRBJ2-7, the V gene TRBV11-2, with D possibly matching TRBD1 (6 bases). The germline V and J ends were trimmed by 3 bases and 1 base, with 16 bases remaining between them. Per germline, CDR1 SGHAT and CDR2 FQNNGV. The CDR3 consists of 16 residues. CDR3 loop: CASSLGDTLASYEQYF. The CDR3 DNA is TGTGCCAGCAGCTTGGGGGACACCTTAGCTTCCTACGAGCAGTACTTC.